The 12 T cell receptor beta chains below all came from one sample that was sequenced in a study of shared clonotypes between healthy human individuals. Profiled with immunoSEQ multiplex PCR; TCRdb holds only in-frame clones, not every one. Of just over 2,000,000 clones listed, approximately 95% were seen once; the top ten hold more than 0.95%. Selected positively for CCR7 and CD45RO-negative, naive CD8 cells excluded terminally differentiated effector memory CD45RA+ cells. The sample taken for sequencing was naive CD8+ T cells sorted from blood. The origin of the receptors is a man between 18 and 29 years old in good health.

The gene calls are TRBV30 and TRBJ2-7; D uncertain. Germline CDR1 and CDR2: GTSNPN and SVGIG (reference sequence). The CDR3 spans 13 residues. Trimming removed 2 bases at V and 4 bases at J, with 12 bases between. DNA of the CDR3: TGTGCCTGGAGTCCCTCACAACCTTACGAGCAGTACTTC. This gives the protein CAWSPSQPYEQYF. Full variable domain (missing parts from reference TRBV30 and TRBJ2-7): SQTIHQWPATLVQPVGSPLSLECTVEGTSNPNLYWYRQAAGRGLQLLFYSVGIGQISSEVPQNLSASRPQDRQFILSSKKLLLSDSGFYLCAWSPSQPYEQYFGPGTRLTVT.

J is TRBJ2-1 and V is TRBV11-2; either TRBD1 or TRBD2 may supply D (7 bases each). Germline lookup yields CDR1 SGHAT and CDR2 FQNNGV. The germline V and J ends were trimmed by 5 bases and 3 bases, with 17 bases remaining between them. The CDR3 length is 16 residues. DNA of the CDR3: TGTGCCAGCAGCCCCCAGGGGGGGACTATCTACAATGAGCAGTTCTTC. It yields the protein CASSPQGGTIYNEQFF.

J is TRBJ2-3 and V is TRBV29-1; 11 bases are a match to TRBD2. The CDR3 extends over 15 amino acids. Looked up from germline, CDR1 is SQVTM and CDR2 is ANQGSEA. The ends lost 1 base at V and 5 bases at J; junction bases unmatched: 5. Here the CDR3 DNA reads TGCAGCGTTGAAGCGACTAGCGGGACCCGAGATACGCAGTATTTT. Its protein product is CSVEATSGTRDTQYF.

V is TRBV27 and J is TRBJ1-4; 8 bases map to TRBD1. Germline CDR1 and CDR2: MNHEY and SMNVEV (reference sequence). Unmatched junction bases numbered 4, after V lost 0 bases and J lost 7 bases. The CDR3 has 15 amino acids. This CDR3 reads CASSLSTGEAEKLFF. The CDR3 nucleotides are TGTGCCAGCAGTTTATCGACAGGGGAGGCTGAAAAACTGTTTTTT.

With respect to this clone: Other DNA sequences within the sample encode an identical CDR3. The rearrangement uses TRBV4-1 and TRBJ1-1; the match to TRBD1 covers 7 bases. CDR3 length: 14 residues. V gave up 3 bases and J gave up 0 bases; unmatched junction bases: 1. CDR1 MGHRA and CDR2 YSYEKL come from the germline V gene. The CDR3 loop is CASSHGTVNTEAFF. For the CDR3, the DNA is TGCGCCAGCAGCCATGGGACAGTGAACACTGAAGCTTTCTTT.

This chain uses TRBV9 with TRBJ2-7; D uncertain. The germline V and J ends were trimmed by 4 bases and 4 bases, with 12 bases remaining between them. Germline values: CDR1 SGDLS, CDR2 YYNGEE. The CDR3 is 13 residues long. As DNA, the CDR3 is TGTGCCAGCAGCCCCTATGTCGGATACGAGCAGTACTTC. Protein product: CASSPYVGYEQYF.

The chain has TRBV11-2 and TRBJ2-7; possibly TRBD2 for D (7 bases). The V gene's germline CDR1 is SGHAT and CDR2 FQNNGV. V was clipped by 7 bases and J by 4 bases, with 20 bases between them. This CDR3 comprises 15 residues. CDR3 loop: CASTIGGWGGYEQYF. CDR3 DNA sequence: TGTGCCAGCACCATCGGGGGCTGGGGAGGGTACGAGCAGTACTTC.

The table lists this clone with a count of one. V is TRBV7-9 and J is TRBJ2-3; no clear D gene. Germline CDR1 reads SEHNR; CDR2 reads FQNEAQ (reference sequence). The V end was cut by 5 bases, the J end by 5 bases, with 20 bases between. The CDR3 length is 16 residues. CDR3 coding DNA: TGTGCCAGCAGCCCCCCGGTAGGTGGATATGAAGATACGCAGTATTTT. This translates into CASSPPVGGYEDTQYF.

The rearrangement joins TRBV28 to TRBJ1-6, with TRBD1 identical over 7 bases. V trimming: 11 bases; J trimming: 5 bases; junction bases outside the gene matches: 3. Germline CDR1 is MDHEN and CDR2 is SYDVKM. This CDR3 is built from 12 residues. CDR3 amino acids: CASDRDNSPLHF. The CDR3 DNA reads TGTGCCTCAGACAGGGATAATTCACCCCTCCACTTT.

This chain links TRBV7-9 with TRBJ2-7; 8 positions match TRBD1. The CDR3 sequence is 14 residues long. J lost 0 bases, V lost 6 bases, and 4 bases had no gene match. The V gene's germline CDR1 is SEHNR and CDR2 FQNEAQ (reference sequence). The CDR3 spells CASRVTGDSYEQYF. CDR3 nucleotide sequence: TGTGCCAGCAGGGTGACAGGGGACTCCTACGAGCAGTACTTC.

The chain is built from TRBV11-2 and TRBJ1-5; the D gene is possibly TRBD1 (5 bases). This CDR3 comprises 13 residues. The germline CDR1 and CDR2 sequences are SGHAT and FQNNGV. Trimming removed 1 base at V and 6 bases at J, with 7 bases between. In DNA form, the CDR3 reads TGTGCCAGCAGCTTAGGTGGGGCTCAGCCCCAGCATTTT. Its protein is CASSLGGAQPQHF.

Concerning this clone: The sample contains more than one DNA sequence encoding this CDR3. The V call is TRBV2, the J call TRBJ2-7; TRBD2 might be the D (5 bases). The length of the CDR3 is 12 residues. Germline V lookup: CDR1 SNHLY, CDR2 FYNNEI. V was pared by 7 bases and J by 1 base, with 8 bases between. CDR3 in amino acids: CASTPGSYEQYF. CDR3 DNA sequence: TGTGCCAGCACCCCGGGATCCTACGAGCAGTACTTC. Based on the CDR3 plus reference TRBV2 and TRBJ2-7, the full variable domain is EPEVTQTPSHQVTQMGQEVILRCVPISNHLYFYWYRQILGQKVEFLVSFYNNEISEKSEIFDDQFSVERPDGSNFTLKIRSTKLEDSAMYFCASTPGSYEQYFGPGTRLTVT.